This TCR beta chain was sequenced during a study of blood T cells in healthy people across ages. Germline V gene data show CDR1 as MNHEY and CDR2 as SVGEGT. The CDR3 runs 14 residues. V lost 2 bases and J 11 bases, leaving 18 bases between the germline ends. Together with a sample-barcoded 5' primer, a J-beta primer mix was included in a second PCR lasting about 6 to 11 cycles. MiXCR was run by TCRdb on the 5' RACE reads, yielding one entry per CDR3 protein. The sample includes 1.5 million or so distinct CDR3 sequences, around 40% seen only once; the top ten take 4%. This TCR derives from a woman between 18 and 29 years old in good health. This sequence joins TRBV6-2 or TRBV6-3 and TRBJ2-5, with a weak D call TRBD2 (7 bases). Sequenced input: blood. The CDR3 bases are TGTGCCAGCAGTTACAGGGGGGGGTACAATGAGCAGTACTTC. It specifies CASSYRGGYNEQYF.